Below are 9 T cell receptor beta chains sequenced from a single sample in a study of T-cell memory formation after mild COVID-19. TCRdb fed the 5' RACE reads into MiXCR, producing one record per CDR3 protein. In the table there are about 270,000 distinct CDR3 sequences, approximately 15% of which are singletons. Sequencing was performed on PBMCs or a T cell subset sorted from them (not recorded which). The receptors derive from an adult woman who had mild COVID-19 (a few samples of this study predate the infection). Cell type and time point are not known.

This clonotype occurred a few times. The V call is TRBV15, the J call TRBJ2-7, with 10 bases fitting TRBD2. This CDR3 region has 16 residues. CDR1 is LNHNV, CDR2 YYDKDF, per germline (reference sequence). Germline trimming cut 5 bases from V and 4 bases from J; bases unmatched to any gene: 11. The CDR3 region has the DNA TGTGCCACCAGCTCCCTGAGCGGGGGGGGGATTTACGAGCAGTACTTC. Residues: CATSSLSGGGIYEQYF.

The sample holds many counts of this clonotype. The chain couples TRBV6-5 to TRBJ2-1; 10 bases are shared with TRBD2. V lost 7 bases and J lost 3; bases outside the gene matches: 15. Germline values: CDR1 MNHEY, CDR2 SVGAGI. The CDR3 totals 18 residues. The CDR3, as DNA: TGTGCCAGCATTCAACATTACAACCTAGCGGGAGTCTACAATGAGCAGTTCTTC. The encoded protein is CASIQHYNLAGVYNEQFF.

The chain joins TRBV24-1 to TRBJ1-2; 8 bases line up with TRBD1. Germline CDR1 and CDR2: KGHDR and SFDVKD. This CDR3 has 17 residues. J was trimmed by 2 bases and V by 3 bases; bases with no gene match: 10. CDR3 coding DNA: TGTGCCACCAGTGATCCGACGCAGGACAGGGTCAACTATGGCTACACCTTC. Translating gives CATSDPTQDRVNYGYTF.

The rearrangement links TRBV5-1 to TRBJ2-1; TRBD2 aligns across 11 bases. The V gene end was trimmed by 4 bases and the J gene end by 9 bases; junction bases not matched to a gene: 12. The CDR3 extends over 16 amino acids. Germline V gene data show CDR1 as SGHRS and CDR2 as YFSETQ. CDR3 coding DNA: TGCGCCAGCAGCCAGATAGCGGGAGGGCCGTCTCTTGAGCAGTTCTTC. Its translation is CASSQIAGGPSLEQFF.

The DNA of the CDR3 is TGTGCCATCAGTGACAGGGAATACAATGAGCAGTTCTTC. Its protein is CAISDREYNEQFF. The chain employs TRBV10-3 and TRBJ2-1; D is possibly TRBD1 (5 bases). The V gene lost 3 bases and the J gene lost 4 bases, with 7 bases spanning the gap. The germline CDR1 and CDR2 sequences are ENHRY and SYGVKD. This CDR3 is 13 amino acids long.

CDR3 residues: CSAFDRGQETQYF. In DNA form, the CDR3 reads TGCAGTGCCTTCGACAGGGGCCAAGAGACCCAGTACTTC. This chain connects TRBV20-1 to TRBJ2-5; the match to TRBD1 covers 8 bases. Trimming took 6 bases from V and 1 from J; bases not matched to a gene: 4. The CDR3 runs 13 residues. Germline assignment: CDR1 DFQATT and CDR2 SNEGSKA (reference sequence).

This clonotype occurred a few times. The gene calls are TRBV5-1 and TRBJ1-2; D is uncertain. The CDR3 is made up of 14 amino acids. V was shortened by 3 bases and J by 3 bases, with 12 bases between the two germline ends. The germline V gene encodes CDR1 SGHRS and CDR2 YFSETQ. CDR3 in DNA: TGCGCCAGCAGCTCACAGTGGGGTGACTATGGCTACACCTTC. This codes for CASSSQWGDYGYTF.

This clonotype was detected ten times or more. The gene calls are TRBV7-8 and TRBJ2-5; the match to TRBD2 covers 10 bases. The CDR3 loop spans 16 amino acids. V lost 1 base to trimming and J lost 2 bases; unmatched junction nucleotides: 4. Germline-derived CDR1 and CDR2 are SGHVS and FQNEAQ. CDR3 protein: CASSLGASGRQETQYF. As DNA, the CDR3 is TGTGCCAGCAGCTTAGGGGCTAGCGGGAGACAAGAGACCCAGTACTTC.

The chain employs TRBV6-6 and TRBJ2-4, with TRBD2 matching over 7 bases. Germline values: CDR1 MNHNY, CDR2 SVGAGI (reference sequence). V was clipped by 2 bases and J by 0 bases; unmatched bases: 10. This CDR3 is 18 amino acids long. CDR3 coding DNA: TGTGCCAGCAGTTACGGGGGAGGGCAGAAGCTAGCCAAAAACATTCAGTACTTC. Translating gives CASSYGGGQKLAKNIQYF.